The 19 T cell receptor beta chains reported below all come from one sample, sequenced in a study of cytomegalovirus exposure and HLA in healthy donors. Researchers ran the PCR with 60 Vbeta and 13 Jbeta primers. This table comes from immunoSEQ multiplex PCR, and its TCRdb copy is limited to in-frame clones, with some not included. This sample has around 200,000 clones, with 65% to 90% found just once. The material sequenced was PBMCs. Every receptor here comes from a woman aged 30 to 39 in good health and CMV-seronegative.

The V gene is TRBV29-1, the J gene TRBJ1-1, with D perhaps TRBD1 (5 bases). V lost 2 bases and J lost 5, with 12 bases in between. The CDR3 totals 13 residues. Germline CDR1 reads SQVTM; CDR2 reads ANQGSEA. CDR3 sequence: CSVETQGMTEAFF. The DNA for the CDR3 is TGCAGCGTTGAAACCCAGGGAATGACTGAAGCTTTCTTT. Supplemented by reference TRBV29-1 and TRBJ1-1, the full variable domain reads SAVISQKPSRDICQRGTSLTIQCQVDSQVTMMFWYRQQPGQSLTLIATANQGSEATYESGFVIDKFPISRPNLTFSTLTVSNMSPEDSSIYLCSVETQGMTEAFFGQGTRLTVV.

The chain couples TRBV6-1 to TRBJ2-2; maybe TRBD2 (5 bases). The CDR3 consists of 14 residues. Germline-derived CDR1 and CDR2 are MNHNS and SASEGT. V shed 8 bases and J shed 5 bases, with 15 bases lying between them. This chain's CDR3 is CASGSATRTGELFF. In nucleotides, the CDR3 is TGTGCCAGCGGGAGTGCTACCCGAACCGGGGAGCTGTTTTTT.

V usage is TRBV4-2 and J usage is TRBJ2-5, with TRBD2 identical over 12 bases. Trimming removed 1 base from V and 3 bases from J; junction bases left unmatched: 3. Germline CDR1 LGHNA, CDR2 YNFKEQ. The CDR3 is 16 amino acids. The CDR3 DNA follows: TGTGCCAGCAGCCAAGCTTGGACTAGCGGGAAAGAGACCCAGTACTTC. Protein: CASSQAWTSGKETQYF.

The rearrangement joins TRBV19 to TRBJ1-1; no firm D call. Trimming removed 1 base at V and 0 bases at J, with 6 bases between. Germline V gives CDR1 LNHDA, CDR2 SQIVND (reference sequence). The CDR3 length is 14 residues. The CDR3 region is CASSIGWLNTEAFF. In DNA form, the CDR3 reads TGTGCCAGTAGTATAGGCTGGCTGAACACTGAAGCTTTCTTT.

The CDR3 protein is CASSWGQGSHEQYF. DNA of the CDR3: TGTGCCAGCAGCTGGGGACAGGGATCCCACGAGCAGTACTTC. This sequence joins TRBV5-4 and TRBJ2-7, with 9 bases lining up with TRBD1. The germline V gene encodes CDR1 SGHNT and CDR2 YYREEE (reference sequence). The length of the CDR3 is 14 residues. After removal of 3 bases from V and 5 bases from J, the junction contained 6 bases not matched to a gene.

This rearrangement joins TRBV7-3 to TRBJ1-5, with 7 bases lining up with TRBD1. This CDR3 contains 17 residues. With 4 bases clipped from V and 0 bases from J, the junction kept 9 bases outside the gene matches. Germline CDR1 SGHTA, CDR2 FQGTGA. As DNA, the CDR3 is TGTGCCAGCAGCTCACCAGGGACAGCCTATAGCAATCAGCCCCAGCATTTT. Protein product: CASSSPGTAYSNQPQHF.

The chain links TRBV28 to TRBJ2-7; a possible D gene is TRBD2 (5 bases). Germline lookup yields CDR1 MDHEN and CDR2 SYDVKM. This CDR3 has 16 residues. Trimming pared 7 bases from V and 1 base from J, leaving 20 bases between. The DNA for the CDR3 is TGTGCCAGCACTACAACCCCGGGGAGAGCGTCCTACGAGCAGTACTTC. Translation: CASTTTPGRASYEQYF.

The chain is built from TRBV5-1 and TRBJ2-7; tentative D call: TRBD2 (6 bases). Germline loops: CDR1 SGHRS, CDR2 YFSETQ. The ends were cut back, 2 bases at V and 5 bases at J, with 11 bases in the middle. CDR3 length: 13 amino acids. CDR3 nucleotide sequence: TGCGCCAGCAGCTTCCTAATAGCGGACGAGCAGTACTTC. Its protein product is CASSFLIADEQYF.

This clone was found once. This chain's CDR3 is CASSFEAGAGDTQYF. The DNA for the CDR3 is TGTGCCAGCAGCTTCGAAGCGGGGGCGGGGGATACGCAGTATTTT. This chain connects TRBV7-6 to TRBJ2-3; TRBD2 matches 8 bases. V lost 3 bases, J lost 6 bases, and 8 bases stayed unmatched. The CDR3 consists of 15 residues. Looked up from germline, CDR1 is SGHVS and CDR2 is FNYEAQ.

The rearrangement links TRBV4-2 to TRBJ2-2; D remains unclear. CDR1 and CDR2 from the germline V gene are LGHNA and YNFKEQ. Trimming took 3 bases from V and 4 from J, leaving 9 bases between them. There are 14 residues in the CDR3. The CDR3 DNA reads as TGTGCCAGCAGCCAGGAAGACTTCACCGGGGAGCTGTTTTTT. This codes for CASSQEDFTGELFF.

In DNA, the CDR3 is TGTGCCAGCAGTTCACTTCAGGGGGAGGATGGCTACACCTTC. Its translation: CASSSLQGEDGYTF. The J gene is TRBJ1-2, the V gene TRBV27, with 7 nucleotides matching TRBD1. Germline values: CDR1 MNHEY, CDR2 SMNVEV (reference sequence). The CDR3 extends over 14 amino acids. Trimming cost V 4 bases and J 6 bases; bases outside gene matches: 8.

The rearrangement uses TRBV6-5 and TRBJ2-3; 7 bases align to TRBD1. This CDR3 region has 13 residues. Unmatched junction bases numbered 3, after V lost 7 bases and J lost 2 bases. Germline lookup yields CDR1 MNHEY and CDR2 SVGAGI. In DNA, the CDR3 is TGTGCCAGCACCGGGACAGCCACAGATACGCAGTATTTT. This gives the protein CASTGTATDTQYF.

This sequence joins TRBV6-1 and TRBJ1-5; D unclear. The V end was cut by 8 bases, the J end by 11 bases, with 19 bases between. Per germline, CDR1 MNHNS and CDR2 SASEGT. CDR3 size: 13 residues. DNA for the CDR3: TGTGCCAGCTCTTCAGAGACCCAAGGAGCCCAGCATTTT. Its protein product is CASSSETQGAQHF.

The chain uses TRBV28 and TRBJ2-2; 9 nucleotides line up with TRBD2. The trim removed 8 bases at V and 4 bases at J, leaving 8 bases unmatched. The CDR3 has 15 residues. CDR1 and CDR2 from the germline V gene are MDHEN and SYDVKM. CDR3 DNA sequence: TGTGCCAGCTTGTGGGGCGGGAGGGCCACCGGGGAGCTGTTTTTT. As protein: CASLWGGRATGELFF. Supplemented by reference TRBV28 and TRBJ2-2, the full variable domain reads DVKVTQSSRYLVKRTGEKVFLECVQDMDHENMFWYRQDPGLGLRLIYFSYDVKMKEKGDIPEGYSVSREKKERFSLILESASTNQTSMYLCASLWGGRATGELFFGEGSRLTVL.

The V call is TRBV27, the J call TRBJ2-1, with a tentative D call TRBD2 (6 bases). V was clipped by 5 bases and J by 10 bases, with 15 bases between them. The CDR3 extends over 13 amino acids. Per the germline V gene, CDR1 is MNHEY and CDR2 is SMNVEV (reference sequence). The CDR3 spells CASSPQTGGEQFF. In DNA, the CDR3 is TGTGCCAGCAGTCCTCAGACTGGGGGGGAGCAGTTCTTC.

The chain joins TRBV11-2 to TRBJ2-7; possible D gene TRBD1, 6 bases. Germline loops: CDR1 SGHAT, CDR2 FQNNGV. V shed 5 bases and J shed 1 base, with 24 bases lying between them. This CDR3 region has 18 residues. This CDR3 reads CASSPAGHRARGSYEQYF. The DNA for the CDR3 is TGTGCCAGCAGCCCTGCCGGTCACAGGGCCCGAGGGTCCTACGAGCAGTACTTC.

The V and J genes are TRBV19 and TRBJ2-2, with D tentatively TRBD1 (6 bases). The CDR3 runs to 11 residues. Germline V CDR1 and CDR2: LNHDA, SQIVND (reference sequence). With 10 bases removed from V and 7 bases from J, the gap between germline ends came to 10 bases. CDR3 amino acids: CATQGYGELFF. The CDR3 DNA sequence: TGTGCCACGCAGGGGTACGGGGAGCTGTTTTTT.

The chain recombines TRBV28 with TRBJ2-7; D remains ambiguous. Germline CDR1 reads MDHEN; CDR2 reads SYDVKM. The CDR3 is made up of 12 amino acids. V was pared by 3 bases and J by 7 bases, with 10 bases between. The CDR3 reads CASSFTHLEQYF. CDR3 nucleotide sequence: TGTGCCAGCAGTTTCACCCACCTAGAGCAGTACTTC.

The rearrangement joins TRBV6-6 to TRBJ2-5; tentatively, D is TRBD2 (5 bases). Germline values: CDR1 MNHNY, CDR2 SVGAGI (reference sequence). The CDR3 sequence is 14 residues long. Trimming left V 0 bases short and J 5 bases short, with 10 bases between. For the CDR3, the DNA is TGTGCCAGCAGTTACTCGGTGGGAGCGGAGACCCAGTACTTC. Protein product: CASSYSVGAETQYF.